This record covers a single T cell receptor beta chain. The clone's antigen remains unknown. No quality values exist for individual bases; no much larger clone is one base distant. To prepare the library, the immunoSEQ multiplex PCR assay was applied. RNA was extracted from all samples and reverse transcribed into cDNA, which served as template for TCR sequencing. First-strand cDNA was synthesized using SuperScript III with a 2:1 mix of oligo-dT and random hexamers. A synthetic immune receptor repertoire was used to measure amplification bias, and any remaining bias was corrected computationally. From the authors' description of their analysis: After raw reads were preprocessed to remove errors, the CDR3 was defined following IMGT conventions as running from the conserved cysteine to phenylalanine. Clonality was calculated as 1 minus Shannon entropy normalized by log2 of the number of productive unique TCRs. CD4 or CD8 identity of scalp clones was inferred by cross-referencing scalp TCRbeta sequences with sorted blood CD4 and CD8 repertoires. Here the immuneACCESS table is served through TCRdb, limited to in-frame sequences with V and J called. Missing clones are a known gap in these copies; in checked studies unresolved V genes cover under half, and the rest lacks a known reason. D and trimming were read from the DNA, whereas the V and J calls and clone size are those reported in that table. A total of 150,000 to 200,000 clones appear in this sample, more than 50% of them only once. The leading ten clones occupy 1% of the sample.

This record belongs to a study of CD8+ T cells in alopecia areata (dated by TCRdb to 2017 to 2018). With respect to the entire study: The treated patients, all with moderate-to-severe alopecia areata, were enrolled in an open-label pilot trial of oral tofacitinib given at 5 to 10 mg twice daily. Patients received tofacitinib for 6 to 18 months and were then followed off drug for 6 months to check for delayed response and recurrence. In treated patients, disease severity was measured using the SALT score, which gives the percentage of scalp surface area affected. The study used high-throughput TCRbeta sequencing to examine T cell clonal expansion in alopecia areata, in both the C3H/HeJ mouse model and human patients. Human TCRbeta sequencing covered scalp tissue and sorted CD4+ and CD8+ peripheral blood T cells from patchy and totalis/universalis alopecia areata patients and healthy controls. Biopsies were taken from tofacitinib-treated patients at baseline and again at 4 and 24 weeks into treatment, and several of those patients also had a later scalp biopsy. Scalp clonality was compared among normal scalp (n=4), patchy alopecia areata scalp (n=8), and alopecia totalis/universalis scalp (n=8). RNA was obtained with the PAXgene miRNA kit for fixed scalp, the miRNeasy kit for PBMCs, and the RNeasy kit for mouse skin. Amplification of TCRbeta CDR3 regions was done by immunoSEQ multiplex PCR using 35 Vbeta forward primers and 13 Jbeta reverse primers.

Here is what the overall study found, with its caveats: Tofacitinib significantly decreased scalp clonality and the number of expanded CD8+ clones among the top 100 scalp clones. Because the treated cohort was small and had just a single nonresponder, larger studies are needed to establish links between baseline CD8+ expansion and response. Compared with mice, TCR sequences shared between patients were less clear, possibly partly because of HLA diversity across the patient population. During tofacitinib treatment, many expanded lesional clones stuck around in both scalp and blood, and this persistence may partly explain why relapse happens after treatment is stopped. Scalp TCR repertoire analysis is complicated because resident alphabeta T cells in normal human skin are also sequenced, whereas mouse skin is dominated by gammadelta T cells. Compared with normal scalp, lesional scalp, particularly in alopecia totalis/universalis, had higher clonality and more expanded CD8+ clones, which suggests antigenic drive.

What this sample's time point label stands for: 24 weeks on oral tofacitinib. The intended sense of this specimen's treatment or condition label: oral pan-JAK inhibitor, 5-10 mg twice daily. Peripheral blood and lesional scalp punch biopsies were obtained from patients with alopecia areata. PBMCs were isolated by density centrifugation and stained for CD3, CD4 and CD8, and CD4+ and CD8+ T cells were sorted on a FACSAria. V sheds 1 base and J sheds 4 bases, leaving 20 bases between their ends. The CDR3 runs 18 amino acids, cysteine and phenylalanine included. Only CDR3 DNA remains: 54 bases, in frame from the first base. Looking up the germline V gene (reference sequence) yields CDR1 MNHEY and CDR2 SMNVEV.

The clonotype was recovered from a human donor with alopecia areata. Source: CD4+ T cells sorted from blood, taken at week 24, from a patient treated with tofacitinib. The rearranged chain carries TRBV27 and TRBJ1-5; TRBD1 is a possible D gene, resting on 6 matching bases. The DNA sequence reads TGTGCCAGCAGTTTATTCCCACCCAGGGGCTTAGGGAATCAGCCCCAGCATTTT. This is translated as CASSLFPPRGLGNQPQHF.